Following are 2 T cell receptor beta chains from one sample sequenced in a study of shared clonotypes between healthy human individuals. Some clones are missing from TCRdb's copy, which holds only in-frame ones; the method was immunoSEQ multiplex PCR. The sample consists of 2 million to 3 million clones, approximately 94% of them appearing once. The sequencing input was naive CD4+ T cells from PBMCs. Documented subset: CD45RA+ positively selected. The receptors stem from a man between 18 and 35 years old in good health. Some clones in this sample may be carry-over from other donors' samples.

This clone was recorded only once. Other nucleotide sequences in the sample specify the same CDR3. This chain joins TRBV9 and TRBJ2-1, with D unclear. The V gene lost 0 bases and the J gene lost 5 bases, with 9 bases spanning the gap. The CDR3 length is 14 residues. Per germline, CDR1 SGDLS and CDR2 YYNGEE. The CDR3 loop reads CASSVAGPNNEQFF. CDR3 sequence (DNA): TGTGCCAGCAGCGTAGCTGGACCCAACAATGAGCAGTTCTTC.

This clone was seen more than once but under ten times. This sample also contains other DNA sequences that code for the same CDR3. The V and J genes are TRBV28 and TRBJ2-2, with unresolved D. The CDR3 runs 12 residues. With 3 bases removed from V and 5 bases from J, the gap between germline ends came to 4 bases. Germline CDR1 reads MDHEN; CDR2 reads SYDVKM. CDR3 sequence: CASSLRTGELFF. For the CDR3, the DNA is TGTGCCAGCAGTTTGAGAACCGGGGAGCTGTTTTTT.